This T cell receptor (beta chain) was retrieved from a study of T-cell memory formation after mild COVID-19. Study-level background: There were largely donor-specific TCR clusters.

5'RACE, which relied on constant-segment primers, yielded TCR alpha and TCR beta cDNA libraries carrying sample barcodes and UMIs. MiXCR, applied by TCRdb to the 5' RACE reads, yields one record per CDR3 protein. The sample records some 260,000 distinct CDR3 sequences, around 15% being singletons. CDR3 length: 12 amino acids. V was trimmed by 5 bases and J by 9 bases, leaving 11 bases between them. CDR1 is LGHDT, CDR2 YNNKEL, per germline (reference sequence). This chain uses TRBV3-1 with TRBJ1-5; D is undetermined. This receptor was obtained from a man between 18 and 35 years old who had mild COVID-19 (a few samples of this study predate the infection). Cell type and time point are not known. Sequences were obtained from PBMCs or a T cell subset sorted from them (not recorded which). CDR3 region: CASSSGPGPQHF. The DNA for the CDR3 is TGTGCCAGCAGCTCCGGGCCGGGGCCCCAGCATTTT.